These 18 T cell receptor beta chains came from one sample sequenced in a study of vaccination and CD4 T cells after COVID-19. TCRdb used MiXCR to reprocess the PCR reads, holding one entry per CDR3 protein. This repertoire shows about 20,000 distinct CDR3 sequences, around 62% found once; its top ten account for 1%. This material consisted of CD4+ T cells from blood, taken before SARS-CoV-2 vaccination. The source is a human donor who had recovered from COVID-19.

The CDR3: CASSAGGWETQYF. The DNA for the CDR3 is TGTGCCAGCAGTGCAGGGGGCTGGGAGACCCAGTACTTC. The chain uses TRBV6-1 and TRBJ2-5, with 8 nucleotides matching TRBD1. Losses at the gene ends were 4 bases for V and 5 bases for J; bases not matched to a gene: 3. The CDR3 covers 13 residues. Germline lookup yields CDR1 MNHNS and CDR2 SASEGT.

The chain joins TRBV6-5 to TRBJ2-7; tentatively, D is TRBD2 (5 bases). Germline-derived CDR1 and CDR2 are MNHEY and SVGAGI. The CDR3 consists of 13 residues. V shed 0 bases and J shed 3 bases, with 6 bases lying between them. DNA for the CDR3: TGTGCCAGCAGTTACTCCGGACTCTACGAGCAGTACTTC. Translation: CASSYSGLYEQYF.

The CDR3 region is CASSPRDRVGETQYF. CDR3 in DNA: TGTGCCAGTAGTCCTCGGGACAGGGTAGGAGAGACCCAGTACTTC. The V and J genes are TRBV19 and TRBJ2-5, with 9 bases lining up with TRBD1. Trimming removed 5 bases from V and 4 bases from J; junction bases left unmatched: 8. This CDR3 is 15 amino acids long. From germline, CDR1 is LNHDA and CDR2 SQIVND (reference sequence).

The genes are TRBV20-1 and TRBJ2-7, with a weak D call TRBD2 (6 bases). V lost 5 bases to trimming and J lost 0 bases, with 17 bases between them. The germline CDR1 and CDR2 sequences are DFQATT and SNEGSKA (reference sequence). This CDR3 contains 15 residues. In nucleotides, the CDR3 is TGCAGTGCTGCCCCCGGTGGCGGGGCCTCCTACGAGCAGTACTTC. The encoded protein is CSAAPGGGASYEQYF.

The chain combines TRBV7-9 with TRBJ1-2; possible D gene TRBD1, 6 bases. The CDR3 extends over 15 amino acids. Germline assignment: CDR1 SEHNR and CDR2 FQNEAQ (reference sequence). Deletions cut 0 bases from V and 5 bases from J, with 13 bases between. In nucleotides, the CDR3 is TGTGCCAGCAGCTTAGCACAGGGTGAGGTTTATGGCTACACCTTC. This codes for CASSLAQGEVYGYTF.

This chain joins TRBV7-6 and TRBJ2-7; 9 positions match TRBD2. The CDR3 has 15 amino acids. Germline CDR1 is SGHVS and CDR2 is FNYEAQ. With 5 bases clipped from V and 3 bases from J, the junction kept 8 bases outside the gene matches. CDR3: CASSIRAGGHYEQYF. CDR3 in DNA: TGTGCCAGCAGCATCAGGGCGGGAGGGCACTACGAGCAGTACTTC.

The chain joins TRBV7-9 to TRBJ2-2; 8 bases fit TRBD1. This CDR3 is built from 15 residues. V was pared by 6 bases and J by 2 bases, with 5 bases of the junction left unmatched. Germline CDR1 is SEHNR and CDR2 is FQNEAQ (reference sequence). CDR3 amino acids: CASRVTGGNTGELFF. CDR3 in DNA: TGTGCCAGCAGGGTCACAGGGGGAAACACCGGGGAGCTGTTTTTT.

The chain employs TRBV6-2 or TRBV6-3 and TRBJ1-2; D unclear. Germline CDR1 reads MNHEY; CDR2 reads SVGEGT. The V gene lost 2 bases and the J gene lost 5 bases, with 6 bases spanning the gap. The CDR3 is made up of 12 amino acids. The CDR3 protein is CASSYTPYGYTF. The CDR3 nucleotides are TGTGCCAGCAGTTACACTCCGTATGGCTACACCTTC.

This clonotype was seen a few times. V usage is TRBV28 and J usage is TRBJ1-6, with D possibly TRBD1 on 5 matching bases. This CDR3 region has 18 residues. CDR1 is MDHEN, CDR2 SYDVKM, per germline. Trimming stripped 7 bases from V and 2 bases from J, with 21 bases between. The CDR3 spells CASMVGYQGGTYNSPLHF. The CDR3 region has the DNA TGTGCCAGCATGGTGGGGTATCAGGGAGGAACCTATAATTCACCCCTCCACTTT.

The chain combines TRBV6-1 with TRBJ2-7, with D perhaps given as TRBD1 or TRBD2 (5 bases each). The CDR3 is 15 amino acids. Germline V lookup: CDR1 MNHNS, CDR2 SASEGT. The germline V and J ends were trimmed by 5 bases and 3 bases, with 17 bases remaining between them. The CDR3 coding sequence is TGTGCCAGCAGTCGATCGGGGACCGGAGTCTACGAGCAGTACTTC. This sequence encodes CASSRSGTGVYEQYF.

The chain links TRBV20-1 to TRBJ1-2, with TRBD1 identical over 7 bases. CDR1 DFQATT and CDR2 SNEGSKA come from the germline V gene (reference sequence). The J segment lost 5 bases and the V segment lost 6 bases, leaving 9 bases of the junction unmatched. This CDR3 contains 13 residues. DNA of the CDR3: TGCAGTGCAACAGGGGCCCGCGGTTATGGCTACACCTTC. Its translation is CSATGARGYGYTF.

This clonotype was observed once. This chain links TRBV6-5 with TRBJ2-7; 9 nucleotides line up with TRBD2. The germline V gene encodes CDR1 MNHEY and CDR2 SVGAGI. CDR3 length: 15 residues. V lost 2 bases and J lost 4; bases outside the gene matches: 6. The CDR3 here is CASSYRLAGGYEQYF. Written as DNA, the CDR3 is TGTGCCAGCAGTTACCGATTGGCGGGAGGGTACGAGCAGTACTTC.

V and J are TRBV20-1 and TRBJ2-5; TRBD2 matches at 10 bases. There are 14 residues in the CDR3. J lost 5 bases, V lost 7 bases, and 10 bases had no gene match. The germline V gene encodes CDR1 DFQATT and CDR2 SNEGSKA (reference sequence). The CDR3 here is CSVRGLAGVETQYF. CDR3 sequence (DNA): TGCAGTGTTAGGGGCCTAGCGGGAGTGGAGACCCAGTACTTC.

This clonotype has more than one count but fewer than ten. The chain uses TRBV27 and TRBJ2-7; 11 bases align to TRBD2. CDR1 and CDR2 (germline): MNHEY, SMNVEV (reference sequence). V was clipped by 7 bases and J by 2 bases; unmatched bases: 4. This CDR3 is built from 14 residues. The CDR3 loop reads CASKGLAGPYEQYF. As DNA, the CDR3 is TGTGCCAGCAAAGGACTAGCGGGCCCCTACGAGCAGTACTTC.

The chain has TRBV21-1 and TRBJ2-7; whether TRBD1, the table's D call, matches the DNA was not checked. TRBV21-1 constitutes a pseudogene. This CDR3 has 15 residues. The CDR3 is CASSTLGDSPYEQYF. CDR3 nucleotide sequence: TGTGCCAGCAGCACCCTGGGGGATTCCCCCTACGAGCAGTACTTC.

The V gene is TRBV5-4, the J gene TRBJ1-5, with 8 bases identical to TRBD1. This CDR3 spans 13 amino acids. Looked up from germline, CDR1 is SGHNT and CDR2 is YYREEE (reference sequence). The J segment lost 6 bases and the V segment lost 5 bases, leaving 4 bases of the junction unmatched. The CDR3 DNA is TGTGCCAGCAGTTCAGGGGGCGGTCAGCCCCAGCATTTT. As protein: CASSSGGGQPQHF.

The chain carries TRBV9 and TRBJ2-7; TRBD2 might be the D (6 bases). V lost 2 bases and J 6 bases, leaving 15 bases between the germline ends. This CDR3 has 14 amino acids. From germline, CDR1 is SGDLS and CDR2 YYNGEE. DNA for the CDR3: TGTGCCAGCAGCGTCATCGGGAGAGACGGCGAGCAGTACTTC. This encodes CASSVIGRDGEQYF.

This clonotype was counted a single time. The chain recombines TRBV28 with TRBJ1-2; 8 bases fit TRBD1. The CDR3 loop spans 12 amino acids. Per the germline V gene, CDR1 is MDHEN and CDR2 is SYDVKM. Trimming removed 6 bases from V and 7 bases from J; junction bases left unmatched: 4. The CDR3 reads CASSTGGSGYTF. Here the CDR3 DNA reads TGTGCCAGCAGCACAGGGGGAAGTGGCTACACCTTC.